This passage covers 28 T cell receptor beta chains from one sample sequenced in a study of cytomegalovirus exposure and HLA in healthy donors. 60 Vbeta and 13 Jbeta primers were used in PCR. This table comes from immunoSEQ multiplex PCR, and its TCRdb copy is limited to in-frame clones, with some not included. The sample carries about 110,000 clones, more than 65% recorded once. Sequencing used PBMCs. These receptors were obtained from a woman in her forties or fifties in good health and CMV-seropositive.

This clone turned up a few times. The rearrangement uses TRBV10-1 and TRBJ1-2, with D maybe TRBD1 (5 bases). V was cut by 6 bases and J by 5 bases, with 10 bases left in between. Germline CDR1 is WNHNN and CDR2 is SYGVQD (reference sequence). This CDR3 is built from 12 residues. The CDR3 region has the DNA TGCGCCAGCAGAAGGACACTGTATGGCTACACCTTC. This translates into CASRRTLYGYTF.

The V gene is TRBV6-4, the J gene TRBJ1-3; D is unresolved. The CDR3 length is 17 residues. Per the germline V gene, CDR1 is MRHNA and CDR2 is SNTAGT. The germline V and J ends were trimmed by 0 bases and 4 bases, with 16 bases remaining between them. CDR3 coding DNA: TGTGCCAGCAGTGACTCAGATGGGCGGGATGAAGGAAACACCATATATTTT. This codes for CASSDSDGRDEGNTIYF.

The chain combines TRBV10-3 with TRBJ2-3; D not certain. V lost 3 bases and J 1 base, leaving 2 bases between the germline ends. Per germline, CDR1 ENHRY and CDR2 SYGVKD. There are 12 residues in the CDR3. The CDR3 DNA sequence: TGTGCCATCAGTGACGGCACAGATACGCAGTATTTT. This encodes CAISDGTDTQYF.

V usage is TRBV7-8 and J usage is TRBJ1-1; 7 positions match TRBD1. The V gene end was trimmed by 1 base and the J gene end by 1 base; junction bases not matched to a gene: 6. Looked up from germline, CDR1 is SGHVS and CDR2 is FQNEAQ. CDR3 length equals 16 residues. The chain's CDR3 is CASSLDWQGGNTEAFF. CDR3 in DNA: TGTGCCAGCAGCTTAGATTGGCAGGGGGGGAACACTGAAGCTTTCTTT. The variable domain in full, with the rest retrieved from reference TRBV7-8 and TRBJ1-1, is GAGVSQSPRYKVAKRGQDVALRCDPISGHVSLFWYQQALGQGPEFLTYFQNEAQLDKSGLPSDRFFAERPEGSVSTLKIQRTQQEDSAVYLCASSLDWQGGNTEAFFGQGTRLTVV.

This chain links TRBV18 with TRBJ1-1, with 7 bases lining up with TRBD1. The length of the CDR3 is 14 residues. The germline CDR1 and CDR2 sequences are KGHSH and LQKENI. J gave up 5 bases and V 3 bases, and 6 bases lay outside the gene matches. DNA of the CDR3: TGTGCCAGCTCACCCATGACAGGGACTACTGAAGCTTTCTTT. Translation gives CASSPMTGTTEAFF.

Here the CDR3 DNA reads TGTGCCATCAGTGAGTCAAAAGGAAGGGGGCTGAACACTGAAGCTTTCTTT. It is translated as CAISESKGRGLNTEAFF. V is TRBV10-3 and J is TRBJ1-1; 7 bases are shared with TRBD1. Germline trimming cut 0 bases from V and 0 bases from J; bases unmatched to any gene: 7. The germline V gene encodes CDR1 ENHRY and CDR2 SYGVKD. The CDR3 contains 17 residues.

Only a few counts were recorded for this clone. This chain connects TRBV30 to TRBJ1-2; perhaps TRBD1 as D (6 bases). CDR1 is GTSNPN, CDR2 SVGIG, per germline (reference sequence). The V and J ends lost 0 bases and 3 bases respectively, with 14 bases between them. CDR3 size: 15 residues. The CDR3 sequence: CAWSVLWGGDYGYTF. The CDR3 nucleotides read TGTGCCTGGAGTGTACTGTGGGGGGGCGACTATGGCTACACCTTC.

The chain recombines TRBV6-1 with TRBJ1-2, with a weak D call TRBD1 (6 bases). The V and J ends lost 6 bases and 6 bases respectively, with 11 bases between them. This CDR3 has 12 residues. Germline lookup yields CDR1 MNHNS and CDR2 SASEGT. This CDR3 reads CASRGAGDGYTF. For the CDR3, the DNA is TGTGCCAGCAGGGGGGCAGGGGATGGCTACACCTTC.

V usage is TRBV5-1 and J usage is TRBJ2-4; D ambiguous. This CDR3 has 13 residues. The V gene's germline CDR1 is SGHRS and CDR2 YFSETQ. Trimming left V 0 bases short and J 6 bases short, with 7 bases between. CDR3 in DNA: TGCGCCAGCAGCTTGGCCCCGGGAAACATTCAGTACTTC. Its protein is CASSLAPGNIQYF.

The chain is built from TRBV5-6 and TRBJ2-4, with D possibly matching TRBD2 (7 bases). The CDR3 is 16 amino acids. The V end was cut by 4 bases, the J end by 11 bases, with 25 bases between. The V gene's germline CDR1 is SGHDT and CDR2 YYEEEE. The CDR3 spells CASSRVSEGGFLLQYF. DNA for the CDR3: TGTGCCAGCAGCCGAGTTAGCGAGGGGGGGTTTTTGCTTCAGTACTTC.

The gene calls are TRBV18 and TRBJ1-1; D is uncertain. This CDR3 is built from 14 residues. Trimming took off 0 bases at V and 1 base at J, with 6 bases between the two ends. In germline, CDR1 is KGHSH, CDR2 LQKENI. CDR3 DNA sequence: TGTGCCAGCTCACCACCGGGCCAGAACACTGAAGCTTTCTTT. It is translated as CASSPPGQNTEAFF.

This clone has more than one count but fewer than ten. The chain combines TRBV6-6 with TRBJ2-1; no firm D call. CDR3 length: 12 residues. From germline, CDR1 is MNHNY and CDR2 SVGAGI (reference sequence). Trimming shortened V by 0 bases and J by 7 bases, and 4 bases separated the two germline ends. The CDR3 nucleotides read TGTGCCAGCAGTTACTCTCTGAATGAGCAGTTCTTC. Protein product: CASSYSLNEQFF.

This clone was picked up a small number of times. The chain recombines TRBV19 with TRBJ1-1, with 10 bases that match TRBD1. Losses at the gene ends were 6 bases for V and 4 bases for J; bases not matched to a gene: 8. This CDR3 contains 15 residues. Germline V gene data show CDR1 as LNHDA and CDR2 as SQIVND (reference sequence). Here the CDR3 reads CASRMTGGAITEAFF. For the CDR3, the DNA is TGTGCCAGTAGGATGACAGGGGGCGCGATCACTGAAGCTTTCTTT. The complete variable domain, with remaining parts taken from reference TRBV19 and TRBJ1-1, reads DGGITQSPKYLFRKEGQNVTLSCEQNLNHDAMYWYRQDPGQGLRLIYYSQIVNDFQKGDIAEGYSVSREKKESFPLTVTSAQKNPTAFYLCASRMTGGAITEAFFGQGTRLTVV.

This clone has a single count. The chain links TRBV28 to TRBJ2-2; 8 bases are a match to TRBD2. CDR1 is MDHEN and CDR2 is SYDVKM in the germline V gene. Trimming cost V 4 bases and J 0 bases; bases outside gene matches: 13. The CDR3 has 19 amino acids. The chain's CDR3 is CASSSLWAIAGPNTGELFF. The CDR3 DNA sequence: TGTGCCAGCAGTTCCTTGTGGGCAATAGCGGGGCCGAACACCGGGGAGCTGTTTTTT.

The rearrangement uses TRBV9 and TRBJ1-3; TRBD1 agrees at 7 bases. The CDR3 runs to 15 residues. Trimming cost V 5 bases and J 4 bases; bases outside gene matches: 9. Germline CDR1 SGDLS, CDR2 YYNGEE. The CDR3 region is CASSQRGQFGNTIYF. Here the CDR3 DNA reads TGTGCCAGCAGTCAAAGGGGACAGTTCGGAAACACCATATATTTT.

The chain links TRBV19 to TRBJ1-6, with 7 positions matching TRBD1. The germline V gene encodes CDR1 LNHDA and CDR2 SQIVND (reference sequence). There are 17 residues in the CDR3. The J segment lost 9 bases and the V segment lost 7 bases, leaving 18 bases of the junction unmatched. CDR3 sequence (DNA): TGTGCCAGTAAGGGCCCGACAGGGACCAACCCGGTTTCACCCCTCCACTTT. It is translated as CASKGPTGTNPVSPLHF.

The V and J genes are TRBV4-2 and TRBJ1-2; 10 nucleotides line up with TRBD1. V gave up 2 bases and J gave up 7 bases; unmatched junction bases: 7. The V gene's germline CDR1 is LGHNA and CDR2 YNFKEQ. CDR3 length equals 15 residues. CDR3 sequence: CASSQPGQGEGGYTF. In DNA form, the CDR3 reads TGTGCCAGCAGCCAACCCGGACAGGGGGAGGGTGGCTACACCTTC.

The chain has TRBV15 and TRBJ1-1; no definite D call. Germline V gene lookup returns CDR1 LNHNV and CDR2 YYDKDF (reference sequence). CDR3 size: 13 residues. V was cut by 0 bases and J by 4 bases, with 6 bases left in between. For the CDR3, the DNA is TGTGCCACCAGCAGAGATCCCGGCACTGAAGCTTTCTTT. This gives the protein CATSRDPGTEAFF.

This clone appeared a few times. V usage is TRBV6-1 and J usage is TRBJ1-1, with D perhaps TRBD1 (5 bases). Germline CDR1 is MNHNS and CDR2 is SASEGT. The CDR3 contains 15 residues. V was cut by 9 bases and J by 0 bases, with 17 bases left in between. CDR3 loop: CASTKAGGVNTEAFF. DNA of the CDR3: TGTGCCAGTACAAAGGCGGGAGGGGTGAACACTGAAGCTTTCTTT.

The chain recombines TRBV5-1 with TRBJ1-6, with 8 bases identical to TRBD1. CDR1 is SGHRS and CDR2 is YFSETQ in the germline V gene. The CDR3 loop spans 15 amino acids. Trimming at V came to 3 bases and at J to 2 bases, leaving 1 base not matched to a gene. The CDR3 reads CASSSTGAYNSPLHF. In DNA form, the CDR3 reads TGCGCCAGCAGCTCGACAGGGGCCTATAATTCACCCCTCCACTTT. Full variable domain (remainder filled in from reference TRBV5-1 and TRBJ1-6): KAGVTQTPRYLIKTRGQQVTLSCSPISGHRSVSWYQQTPGQGLQFLFEYFSETQRNKGNFPGRFSGRQFSNSRSEMNVSTLELGDSALYLCASSSTGAYNSPLHFGNGTRLTVT.

The chain employs TRBV27 and TRBJ1-1, with no clear D. The CDR3 length is 17 residues. V dropped 1 base and J dropped 1 base, with 16 bases sitting between them. From germline, CDR1 is MNHEY and CDR2 SMNVEV (reference sequence). The DNA of the CDR3 is TGTGCCAGCAGTTTATACCCCGGGAGGGCCGGGAACACTGAAGCTTTCTTT. Its protein product is CASSLYPGRAGNTEAFF.

The chain recombines TRBV7-2 with TRBJ1-4; 10 bases agree with TRBD1. This CDR3 region has 16 residues. Trimming at V came to 5 bases and at J to 5 bases, leaving 8 bases not matched to a gene. The germline CDR1 and CDR2 sequences are SGHTA and FQGNSA. This CDR3 reads CASSLIPGQGNEKLFF. DNA for the CDR3: TGTGCCAGCAGCCTTATACCGGGACAGGGGAATGAAAAACTGTTTTTT.

This clone is medium-sized. V is TRBV7-9 and J is TRBJ2-2; D call uncertain. The ends were cut back, 1 base at V and 2 bases at J, with 8 bases in the middle. Germline V CDR1 and CDR2: SEHNR, FQNEAQ (reference sequence). There are 15 residues in the CDR3. CDR3 in amino acids: CASSLGPFNTGELFF. CDR3 DNA: TGTGCCAGCAGCTTAGGGCCGTTTAACACCGGGGAGCTGTTTTTT.

J is TRBJ1-1 and V is TRBV9, with 7 bases identical to TRBD1. There are 15 residues in the CDR3. CDR1 and CDR2 from the germline V gene are SGDLS and YYNGEE. Trimming removed 0 bases from V and 3 bases from J; junction bases left unmatched: 5. The CDR3 region has the DNA TGTGCCAGCAGCGTAGCGGAGGGGGCGCACACTGAAGCTTTCTTT. It specifies CASSVAEGAHTEAFF.

The chain joins TRBV2 to TRBJ2-5; 9 positions match TRBD2. The CDR3 is made up of 14 amino acids. With 3 bases clipped from V and 5 bases from J, the junction kept 4 bases outside the gene matches. The germline gives CDR1 SNHLY, CDR2 FYNNEI. In nucleotides, the CDR3 is TGTGCCAGCAGTGACTTCAGCGGGGGGGAGACCCAGTACTTC. Translating it yields CASSDFSGGETQYF.

The chain recombines TRBV7-9 with TRBJ1-1, with TRBD1 matching 7 bases. Germline values: CDR1 SEHNR, CDR2 FQNEAQ (reference sequence). This CDR3 contains 15 residues. J was trimmed by 7 bases and V by 5 bases; bases with no gene match: 13. CDR3 amino acids: CASSPNRGKRDEAFF. The DNA for the CDR3 is TGTGCCAGCAGCCCAAACAGGGGAAAACGCGATGAAGCTTTCTTT.

This chain uses TRBV18 with TRBJ1-5; a possible D gene is TRBD1 (6 bases). The CDR3 totals 15 residues. From germline, CDR1 is KGHSH and CDR2 LQKENI. Trimming took 6 bases from V and 5 from J, leaving 17 bases between them. CDR3 residues: CASSSGQTSHQPQHF. CDR3 bases: TGTGCCAGCTCCAGCGGACAGACGTCCCATCAGCCCCAGCATTTT.

This clone was seen only a few times. V is TRBV15 and J is TRBJ1-1; possible D gene TRBD1, 5 bases. Per germline, CDR1 LNHNV and CDR2 YYDKDF (reference sequence). The CDR3 has 15 residues. Trimming took 0 bases from V and 2 from J, leaving 10 bases between them. The CDR3 region is CATSRDYGGNTEAFF. The CDR3 coding sequence is TGTGCCACCAGCAGAGACTACGGGGGAAACACTGAAGCTTTCTTT.